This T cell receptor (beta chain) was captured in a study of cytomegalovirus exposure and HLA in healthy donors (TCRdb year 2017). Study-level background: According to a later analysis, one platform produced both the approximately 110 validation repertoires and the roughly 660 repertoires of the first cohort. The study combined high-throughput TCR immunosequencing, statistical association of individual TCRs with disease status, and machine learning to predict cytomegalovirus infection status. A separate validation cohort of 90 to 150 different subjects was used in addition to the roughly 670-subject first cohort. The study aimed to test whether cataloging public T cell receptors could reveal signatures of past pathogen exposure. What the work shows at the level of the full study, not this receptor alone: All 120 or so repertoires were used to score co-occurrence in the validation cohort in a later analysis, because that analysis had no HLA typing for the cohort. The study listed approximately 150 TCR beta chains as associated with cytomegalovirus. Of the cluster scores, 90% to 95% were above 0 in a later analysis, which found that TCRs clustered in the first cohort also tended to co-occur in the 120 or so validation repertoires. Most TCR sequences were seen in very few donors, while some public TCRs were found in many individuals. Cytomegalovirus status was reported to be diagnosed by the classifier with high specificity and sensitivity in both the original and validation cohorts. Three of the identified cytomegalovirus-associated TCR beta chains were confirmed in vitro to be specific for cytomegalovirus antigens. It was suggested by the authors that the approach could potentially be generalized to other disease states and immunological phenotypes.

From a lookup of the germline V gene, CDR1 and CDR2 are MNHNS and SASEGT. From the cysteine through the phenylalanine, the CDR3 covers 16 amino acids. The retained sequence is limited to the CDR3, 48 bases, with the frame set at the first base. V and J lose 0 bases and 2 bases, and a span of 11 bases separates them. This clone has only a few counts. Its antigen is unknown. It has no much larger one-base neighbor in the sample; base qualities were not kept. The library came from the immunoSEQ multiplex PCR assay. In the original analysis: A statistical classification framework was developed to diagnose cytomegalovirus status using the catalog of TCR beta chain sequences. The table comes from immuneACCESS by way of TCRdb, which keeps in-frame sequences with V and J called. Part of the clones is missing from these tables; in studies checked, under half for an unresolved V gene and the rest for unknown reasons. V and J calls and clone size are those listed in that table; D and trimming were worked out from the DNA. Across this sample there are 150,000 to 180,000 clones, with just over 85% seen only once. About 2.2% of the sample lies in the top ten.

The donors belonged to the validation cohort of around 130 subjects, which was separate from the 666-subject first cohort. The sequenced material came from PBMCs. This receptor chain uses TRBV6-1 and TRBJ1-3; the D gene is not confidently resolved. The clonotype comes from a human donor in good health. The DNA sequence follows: TGTGCCAGCAGTGAAGCGTCCAGGCCTGCTGGAAACACCATATATTTT. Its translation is CASSEASRPAGNTIYF.